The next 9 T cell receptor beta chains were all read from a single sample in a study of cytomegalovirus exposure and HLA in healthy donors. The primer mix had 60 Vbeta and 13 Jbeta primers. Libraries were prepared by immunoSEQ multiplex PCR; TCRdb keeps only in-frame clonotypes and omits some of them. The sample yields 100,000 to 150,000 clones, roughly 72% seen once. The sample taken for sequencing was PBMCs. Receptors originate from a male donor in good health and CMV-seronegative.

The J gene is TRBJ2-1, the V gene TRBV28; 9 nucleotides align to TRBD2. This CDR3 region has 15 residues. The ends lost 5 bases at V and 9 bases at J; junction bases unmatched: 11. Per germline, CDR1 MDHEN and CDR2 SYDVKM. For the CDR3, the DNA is TGTGCCAGCAGTGCCCCGGGCGGCGGGGGGGCTGAGCAGTTCTTC. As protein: CASSAPGGGGAEQFF.

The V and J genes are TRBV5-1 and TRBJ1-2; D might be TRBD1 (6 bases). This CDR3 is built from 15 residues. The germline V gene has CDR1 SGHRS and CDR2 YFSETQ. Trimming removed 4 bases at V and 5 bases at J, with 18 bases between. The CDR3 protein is CASSDGQPPLYGYTF. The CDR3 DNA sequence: TGCGCCAGCAGCGACGGACAGCCACCGCTATATGGCTACACCTTC.

In DNA form, the CDR3 reads TGTGCCAGCAGTTTCGGGAAGTGGGCTGAAGCTTTCTTT. It yields the protein CASSFGKWAEAFF. This chain uses TRBV28 with TRBJ1-1; D not certain. V was trimmed by 3 bases and J by 6 bases, leaving 11 bases between them. Germline V gene sequence: CDR1 MDHEN, CDR2 SYDVKM. This CDR3 is 13 amino acids long.

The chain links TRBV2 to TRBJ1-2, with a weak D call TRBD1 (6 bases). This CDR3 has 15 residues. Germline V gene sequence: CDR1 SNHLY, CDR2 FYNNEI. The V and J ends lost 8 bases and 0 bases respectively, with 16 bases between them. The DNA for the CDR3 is TGTGCCAGCCGGGCGCAGGGGACACCTAACTATGGCTACACCTTC. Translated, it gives CASRAQGTPNYGYTF.

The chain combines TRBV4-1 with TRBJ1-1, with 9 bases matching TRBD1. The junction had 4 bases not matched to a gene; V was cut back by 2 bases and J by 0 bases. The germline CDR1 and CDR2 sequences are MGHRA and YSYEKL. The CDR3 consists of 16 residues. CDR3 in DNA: TGCGCCAGCAGCCAATTACAGGGGGCCTTGAACACTGAAGCTTTCTTT. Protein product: CASSQLQGALNTEAFF.

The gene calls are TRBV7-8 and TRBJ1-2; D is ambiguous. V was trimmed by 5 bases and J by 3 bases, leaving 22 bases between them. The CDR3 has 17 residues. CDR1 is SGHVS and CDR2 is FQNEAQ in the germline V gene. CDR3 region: CASSPARTPTADYGYTF. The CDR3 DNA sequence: TGTGCCAGCAGCCCCGCTAGGACTCCGACTGCCGACTATGGCTACACCTTC.

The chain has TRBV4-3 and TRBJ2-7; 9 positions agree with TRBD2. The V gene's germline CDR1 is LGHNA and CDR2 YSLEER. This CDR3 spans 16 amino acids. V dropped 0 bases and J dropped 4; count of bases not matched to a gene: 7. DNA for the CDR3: TGCGCCAGCAGCCAAGATTTTGCGGGAGGGCGGTACGAGCAGTACTTC. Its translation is CASSQDFAGGRYEQYF.

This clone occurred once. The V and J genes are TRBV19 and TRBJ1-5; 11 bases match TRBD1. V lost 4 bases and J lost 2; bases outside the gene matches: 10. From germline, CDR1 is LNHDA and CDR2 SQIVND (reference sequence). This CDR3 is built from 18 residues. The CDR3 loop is CASSTGQGGFVGNQPQHF. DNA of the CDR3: TGTGCCAGTAGTACGGGACAGGGGGGATTCGTAGGCAATCAGCCCCAGCATTTT.

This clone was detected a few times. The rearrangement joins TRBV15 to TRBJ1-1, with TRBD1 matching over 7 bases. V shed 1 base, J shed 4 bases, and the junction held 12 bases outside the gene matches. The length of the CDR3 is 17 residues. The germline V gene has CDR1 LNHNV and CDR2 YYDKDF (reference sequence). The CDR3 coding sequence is TGTGCCACCAGCAGAGCTCCTTGGAACAGGGGAGGCACTGAAGCTTTCTTT. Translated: CATSRAPWNRGGTEAFF.